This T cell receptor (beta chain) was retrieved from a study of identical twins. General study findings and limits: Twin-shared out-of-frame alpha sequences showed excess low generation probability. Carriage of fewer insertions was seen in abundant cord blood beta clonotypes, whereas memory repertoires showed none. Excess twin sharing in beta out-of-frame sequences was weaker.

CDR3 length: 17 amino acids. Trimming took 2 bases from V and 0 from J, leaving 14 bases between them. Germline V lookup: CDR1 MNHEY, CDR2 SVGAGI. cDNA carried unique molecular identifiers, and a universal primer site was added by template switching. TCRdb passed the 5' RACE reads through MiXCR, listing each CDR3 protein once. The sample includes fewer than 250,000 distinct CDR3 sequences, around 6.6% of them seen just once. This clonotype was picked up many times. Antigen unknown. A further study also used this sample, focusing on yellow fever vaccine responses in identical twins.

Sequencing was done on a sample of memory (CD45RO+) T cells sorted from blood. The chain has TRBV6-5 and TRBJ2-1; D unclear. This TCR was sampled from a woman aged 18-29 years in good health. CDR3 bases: TGTGCCAGCAGTTACCGAAGAGACCCGGGCTCCTACAATGAGCAGTTCTTC. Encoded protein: CASSYRRDPGSYNEQFF.